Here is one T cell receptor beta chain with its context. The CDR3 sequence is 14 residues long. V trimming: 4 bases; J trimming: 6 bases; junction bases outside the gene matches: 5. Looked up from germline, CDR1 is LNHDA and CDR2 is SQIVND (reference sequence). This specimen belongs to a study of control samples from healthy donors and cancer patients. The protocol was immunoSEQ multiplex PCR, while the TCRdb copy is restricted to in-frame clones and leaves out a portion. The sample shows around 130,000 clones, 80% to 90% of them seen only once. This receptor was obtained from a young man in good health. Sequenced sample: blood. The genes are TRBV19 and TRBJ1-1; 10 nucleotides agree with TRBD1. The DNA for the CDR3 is TGTGCCAGTAGTACCCTGACAGGGGGCCCTGAAGCTTTCTTT. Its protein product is CASSTLTGGPEAFF.